This T cell receptor beta chain was documented in a study of OX40 agonist ivuxolimab in advanced cancers. This CDR3 is 16 amino acids long. V shed 6 bases and J 2 bases; nucleotides not matched to a gene: 11. Germline-derived CDR1 and CDR2 are SNHLY and FYNNEI. Some clones are missing from TCRdb's copy, which holds only in-frame ones; the method was immunoSEQ multiplex PCR. Of some 74,000 clones listed, less than 95% are singletons. As for this clone: Antigen: not known.

Study-wide results and caveats: In the 0.1-3.0 mg/kg groups, partial responders showed among the lowest expansion. The mean number of expanded clones was higher in CD8+ T cells than in CD4+.

The receptor was derived from an adult with an advanced solid tumor such as melanoma, head and neck, liver or kidney cancer. V usage is TRBV2 and J usage is TRBJ2-3, with 7 positions matching TRBD2. The specimen was CD4+ or CD8+ T cells sorted from blood, collected in a trial of the OX40 agonist ivuxolimab. The CDR3 nucleotides are TGTGCCAGCAGGAGACAAGCGGGAAGCCTCACAGATACGCAGTATTTT. Translated, it gives CASRRQAGSLTDTQYF.